These 29 T cell receptor beta chains originate from one sample sequenced in a study of blood T cell repertoires in COVID-19. Clones were sequenced by immunoSEQ multiplex PCR, and TCRdb holds only the in-frame ones, with some missing. The sample consists of 130,000 or so clones, 85% of them appearing once. Sequenced sample: peripheral blood. Receptor source: a man in his 60s with acute or convalescent COVID-19.

V usage is TRBV14 and J usage is TRBJ2-2, with 9 positions matching TRBD2. CDR1 is SGHDN, CDR2 FVKESK, per germline. V trimming: 2 bases; J trimming: 3 bases; junction bases outside the gene matches: 4. The CDR3 consists of 16 residues. The CDR3 spells CASSQLTSGYTGELFF. CDR3 DNA sequence: TGTGCCAGCAGCCAACTGACTAGCGGATACACCGGGGAGCTGTTTTTT.

The genes are TRBV10-3 and TRBJ1-6; TRBD1 is a possible D gene (5 bases). Trimming stripped 0 bases from V and 7 bases from J, with 10 bases between. This CDR3 comprises 15 residues. CDR1 and CDR2 (germline): ENHRY, SYGVKD. The chain's CDR3 is CAISESGTGNSPLHF. CDR3 bases: TGTGCCATCAGTGAGTCTGGGACTGGGAATTCACCCCTCCACTTT.

This sequence joins TRBV6-2 or TRBV6-3 and TRBJ2-3; the match to TRBD2 covers 16 bases. This CDR3 comprises 18 residues. The germline gives CDR1 MNHEY, CDR2 SVGEGT. J lost 6 bases, V lost 5 bases, and 11 bases had no gene match. CDR3 residues: CASSPLGTSGRVEDTQYF. The CDR3 DNA reads TGTGCCAGCAGTCCGCTGGGGACTAGCGGGAGGGTGGAGGATACGCAGTATTTT.

The chain is built from TRBV13 and TRBJ2-1; tentative D call: TRBD2 (6 bases). The germline V gene encodes CDR1 PRHDT and CDR2 FYEKMQ (reference sequence). The CDR3 is made up of 15 amino acids. The V end was cut by 0 bases, the J end by 0 bases, with 6 bases between. The CDR3 protein is CASSLGRGSYNEQFF. The CDR3 bases are TGTGCCAGCAGCTTAGGGCGGGGCTCCTACAATGAGCAGTTCTTC.

J is TRBJ2-7 and V is TRBV11-2; D unresolved. Trimming took 2 bases from V and 4 from J, leaving 9 bases between them. CDR3 length: 13 amino acids. Germline assignment: CDR1 SGHAT and CDR2 FQNNGV. CDR3 loop: CASSLSNLYEQYF. DNA for the CDR3: TGTGCCAGCAGCTTATCGAACTTATACGAGCAGTACTTC.

V is TRBV9 and J is TRBJ1-5; D is ambiguous. Per germline, CDR1 SGDLS and CDR2 YYNGEE. This CDR3 is built from 14 residues. V lost 3 bases, J lost 2 bases, and 9 bases lay in between. The CDR3 coding sequence is TGTGCCAGCAGCGCGTCCCTTGGCAATCAGCCCCAGCATTTT. This sequence encodes CASSASLGNQPQHF.

The J gene is TRBJ2-7, the V gene TRBV27; TRBD2 might be the D (6 bases). Trimming left V 8 bases short and J 7 bases short, with 15 bases between. The CDR3 spans 12 residues. Germline V gene lookup returns CDR1 MNHEY and CDR2 SMNVEV (reference sequence). CDR3 region: CASGSPGREQYF. CDR3 in DNA: TGTGCCAGCGGATCCCCAGGGAGGGAGCAGTACTTC.

Notes on this clone: The junction and the germline gene differ at one end; a read error may be behind it. The rearrangement joins TRBV28 to TRBJ2-3; 8 bases are shared with TRBD1. From germline, CDR1 is MDHEN and CDR2 SYDVKM. This CDR3 is built from 12 residues. For the CDR3, the DNA is TGTGCCAGCAGTTTCGACAGGGGAAGGATGGATTTT. This codes for CASSFDRGRMDF.

The chain has TRBV6-2 or TRBV6-3 and TRBJ2-4; no clear D. Germline assignment: CDR1 MNHEY and CDR2 SVGEGT. The CDR3 loop spans 13 amino acids. Trimming took off 5 bases at V and 0 bases at J, with 5 bases between the two ends. CDR3 amino acids: CASSRVAKNIQYF. CDR3 coding DNA: TGTGCCAGCAGTAGAGTAGCCAAAAACATTCAGTACTTC.

CDR3 region: CASRTGGTYEQYF. For the CDR3, the DNA is TGTGCCAGCAGGACGGGGGGGACCTACGAGCAGTACTTC. This sequence joins TRBV27 and TRBJ2-7, with 8 positions matching TRBD2. The CDR3 is 13 residues long. The V gene end was trimmed by 6 bases and the J gene end by 2 bases; junction bases not matched to a gene: 3. Germline V gene sequence: CDR1 MNHEY, CDR2 SMNVEV (reference sequence).

This chain joins TRBV24-1 and TRBJ2-3; TRBD1 matches 7 bases. This CDR3 comprises 13 residues. CDR1 KGHDR and CDR2 SFDVKD come from the germline V gene. After removal of 8 bases from V and 2 bases from J, the junction contained 3 bases not matched to a gene. CDR3 in DNA: TGTGCCACCAACGAGGGGGCCACAGATACGCAGTATTTT. Protein product: CATNEGATDTQYF.

This clone was observed once. This chain uses TRBV30 with TRBJ2-1; D remains unclear. V was shortened by 5 bases and J by 8 bases, with 10 bases between the two germline ends. Germline V gene data show CDR1 as GTSNPN and CDR2 as SVGIG (reference sequence). The length of the CDR3 is 11 residues. CDR3 sequence reads: CAWDRRHEQFF. CDR3 bases: TGTGCCTGGGATCGGCGGCATGAGCAGTTCTTC. The full variable domain, in which reference TRBV30 and TRBJ2-1 provide the parts outside the CDR3, is SQTIHQWPATLVQPVGSPLSLECTVEGTSNPNLYWYRQAAGRGLQLLFYSVGIGQISSEVPQNLSASRPQDRQFILSSKKLLLSDSGFYLCAWDRRHEQFFGPGTRLTVL.

V gene TRBV5-1 combines with J gene TRBJ2-7; D not resolved. The V and J ends lost 0 bases and 1 base respectively, with 11 bases between them. The length of the CDR3 is 15 residues. CDR1 is SGHRS and CDR2 is YFSETQ in the germline V gene. The CDR3 sequence is CASSLVFGGSYEQYF. The DNA of the CDR3 is TGCGCCAGCAGCTTGGTCTTCGGCGGTTCCTACGAGCAGTACTTC.

The J gene is TRBJ1-1, the V gene TRBV29-1, with 7 bases aligning to TRBD1. V trimming: 3 bases; J trimming: 5 bases; junction bases outside the gene matches: 0. CDR1 and CDR2 from the germline V gene are SQVTM and ANQGSEA. The CDR3 has 11 residues. The CDR3 sequence is CSVDRGTEAFF. CDR3 DNA sequence: TGCAGCGTTGACAGGGGGACTGAAGCTTTCTTT. Supplemented by reference TRBV29-1 and TRBJ1-1, the full variable domain reads SAVISQKPSRDICQRGTSLTIQCQVDSQVTMMFWYRQQPGQSLTLIATANQGSEATYESGFVIDKFPISRPNLTFSTLTVSNMSPEDSSIYLCSVDRGTEAFFGQGTRLTVV.

The CDR3, as DNA: TGTGCCAGCAGCTTATACAGGGTGATAGGGAACTATGGCTACACCTTC. Protein product: CASSLYRVIGNYGYTF. The chain has TRBV7-2 and TRBJ1-2, with a tentative D call TRBD1 (6 bases). In germline, CDR1 is SGHTA, CDR2 FQGNSA. The CDR3 is 16 residues long. Trimming pared 2 bases from V and 2 bases from J, leaving 15 bases between.

The V and J genes are TRBV7-9 and TRBJ1-1, with D uncertain. Germline CDR1 is SEHNR and CDR2 is FQNEAQ (reference sequence). The V and J ends lost 6 bases and 1 base respectively, with 12 bases between them. The CDR3 sequence is 14 residues long. CDR3 in amino acids: CASSPRRENTEAFF. In DNA form, the CDR3 reads TGTGCCAGCAGTCCGAGACGGGAGAACACTGAAGCTTTCTTT.

The chain uses TRBV20-1 and TRBJ1-1, with unresolved D. The CDR3 spans 11 residues. With 6 bases removed from V and 6 bases from J, the gap between germline ends came to 11 bases. Per the germline V gene, CDR1 is DFQATT and CDR2 is SNEGSKA (reference sequence). This CDR3 reads CSASRTAEAFF. CDR3 coding DNA: TGCAGTGCGAGCCGAACGGCTGAAGCTTTCTTT.

V and J are TRBV7-9 and TRBJ1-4; a possible D gene is TRBD1 (6 bases). Germline CDR1 reads SEHNR; CDR2 reads FQNEAQ (reference sequence). With 4 bases removed from V and 8 bases from J, the gap between germline ends came to 14 bases. CDR3 length equals 14 residues. CDR3 in amino acids: CASSYGGGLEKLFF. CDR3 sequence (DNA): TGTGCCAGCAGCTACGGTGGGGGCCTCGAAAAACTGTTTTTT.

The chain uses TRBV10-3 and TRBJ2-1; 10 nucleotides line up with TRBD1. Per germline, CDR1 ENHRY and CDR2 SYGVKD. V lost 7 bases, J lost 4 bases, and 4 bases stayed unmatched. This CDR3 comprises 14 residues. The CDR3: CAITPDRGYNEQFF. CDR3 bases: TGTGCCATCACCCCGGACAGGGGGTACAATGAGCAGTTCTTC.

The chain is built from TRBV6-2 or TRBV6-3 and TRBJ2-5; 8 nucleotides match TRBD2. Germline loops: CDR1 MNHEY, CDR2 SVGEGT. The CDR3 has 15 amino acids. Germline trimming cut 2 bases from V and 5 bases from J; bases unmatched to any gene: 7. The CDR3 DNA is TGTGCCAGCAGTTACCGGGCGGGAGGTGGGGAGACCCAGTACTTC. It specifies CASSYRAGGGETQYF.

The chain links TRBV28 to TRBJ1-5, with TRBD1 identical over 7 bases. The V gene end was trimmed by 6 bases and the J gene end by 4 bases; junction bases not matched to a gene: 9. The CDR3 runs to 15 residues. Germline V gives CDR1 MDHEN, CDR2 SYDVKM. In nucleotides, the CDR3 is TGTGCCAGCAGGGAAACAGGGGCTGTTAATCAGCCCCAGCATTTT. It encodes CASRETGAVNQPQHF.

This rearrangement joins TRBV7-8 to TRBJ2-7; the D is unclear. Germline CDR1 is SGHVS and CDR2 is FQNEAQ. The CDR3 contains 12 residues. Trimming left V 5 bases short and J 5 bases short, with 10 bases between. The CDR3 spells CASSPNRNEQYF. In DNA form, the CDR3 reads TGTGCCAGCAGCCCCAATAGAAACGAGCAGTACTTC. The variable domain in full, with the rest retrieved from reference TRBV7-8 and TRBJ2-7, is GAGVSQSPRYKVAKRGQDVALRCDPISGHVSLFWYQQALGQGPEFLTYFQNEAQLDKSGLPSDRFFAERPEGSVSTLKIQRTQQEDSAVYLCASSPNRNEQYFGPGTRLTVT.

This clone turned up a few times. The chain carries TRBV5-1 and TRBJ1-1; 10 bases agree with TRBD1. From germline, CDR1 is SGHRS and CDR2 YFSETQ. The CDR3 is made up of 13 amino acids. V lost 4 bases, J lost 7 bases, and 4 bases stayed unmatched. CDR3 nucleotides: TGCGCCAGCAGCCCGGGACAGGGGAATGAAGCTTTCTTT. Translating it yields CASSPGQGNEAFF.

Note on this clone: This CDR3 is also generated by other DNA sequences in the sample. The V gene is TRBV4-3, the J gene TRBJ2-1, with D possibly matching TRBD1 (5 bases). Looked up from germline, CDR1 is LGHNA and CDR2 is YSLEER. V was trimmed by 0 bases and J by 1 base, leaving 7 bases between them. There are 15 residues in the CDR3. The CDR3 region is CASSQDTGSYNEQFF. The CDR3 DNA follows: TGCGCCAGCAGCCAAGATACAGGATCCTACAATGAGCAGTTCTTC.

The genes are TRBV2 and TRBJ2-1, with D possibly matching TRBD1 (5 bases). V lost 3 bases to trimming and J lost 0 bases, with 6 bases between them. Germline lookup yields CDR1 SNHLY and CDR2 FYNNEI. This CDR3 has 14 amino acids. CDR3 loop: CASSDRVSYNEQFF. DNA of the CDR3: TGTGCCAGCAGTGACAGGGTCTCCTACAATGAGCAGTTCTTC.

J is TRBJ1-3 and V is TRBV19, with D uncertain. The CDR3 contains 14 residues. CDR1 LNHDA and CDR2 SQIVND come from the germline V gene (reference sequence). V dropped 4 bases and J dropped 0 bases, with 7 bases sitting between them. The CDR3 region is CASSSGSSGNTIYF. The CDR3, as DNA: TGTGCCAGTAGTAGCGGGAGCTCTGGAAACACCATATATTTT. The full variable domain, rest sourced from reference TRBV19 and TRBJ1-3, is DGGITQSPKYLFRKEGQNVTLSCEQNLNHDAMYWYRQDPGQGLRLIYYSQIVNDFQKGDIAEGYSVSREKKESFPLTVTSAQKNPTAFYLCASSSGSSGNTIYFGEGSWLTVV.

This clone came up a few times. The chain combines TRBV29-1 with TRBJ1-5; tentatively, D is TRBD1 (5 bases). CDR3 length: 13 residues. Trimming shortened V by 7 bases and J by 8 bases, and 18 bases separated the two germline ends. Germline V lookup: CDR1 SQVTM, CDR2 ANQGSEA. The chain's CDR3 is CSAGGLLGEPQHF. The CDR3 DNA follows: TGCAGCGCCGGGGGTCTACTGGGGGAGCCCCAGCATTTT.

The chain joins TRBV9 to TRBJ2-5; no clear D. V dropped 0 bases and J dropped 1 base, with 7 bases sitting between them. Germline V gives CDR1 SGDLS, CDR2 YYNGEE. The CDR3 runs to 14 residues. For the CDR3, the DNA is TGTGCCAGCAGCGTAGGAGCCTTCCAAGAGACCCAGTACTTC. The encoded protein is CASSVGAFQETQYF.

V usage is TRBV9 and J usage is TRBJ1-2; D ambiguous. Germline V gene lookup returns CDR1 SGDLS and CDR2 YYNGEE. The CDR3 spans 14 residues. Deletions cut 0 bases from V and 8 bases from J, with 14 bases between. In DNA form, the CDR3 reads TGTGCCAGCAGCGTAGGGAGGCGGGTTGGAGGCTACACCTTC. Protein sequence: CASSVGRRVGGYTF.